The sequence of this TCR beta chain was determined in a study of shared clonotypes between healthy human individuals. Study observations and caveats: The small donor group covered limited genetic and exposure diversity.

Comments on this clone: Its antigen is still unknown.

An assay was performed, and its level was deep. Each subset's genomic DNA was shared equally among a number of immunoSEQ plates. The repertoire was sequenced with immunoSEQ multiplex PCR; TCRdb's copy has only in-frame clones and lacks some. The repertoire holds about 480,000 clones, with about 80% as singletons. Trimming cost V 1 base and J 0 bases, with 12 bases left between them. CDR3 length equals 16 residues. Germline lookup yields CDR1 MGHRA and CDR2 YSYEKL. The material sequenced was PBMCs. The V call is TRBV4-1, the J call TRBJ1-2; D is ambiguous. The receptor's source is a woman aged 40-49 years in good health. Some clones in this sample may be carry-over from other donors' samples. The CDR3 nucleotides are TGCGCCAGCAGCCAAGGGAAACAGTTTCCTAACTATGGCTACACCTTC. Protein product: CASSQGKQFPNYGYTF.